The clone carrying this TCR beta chain was counted at least ten times. Antigen: not known. The diagnosis was founded upon clinical symptoms, serum thyroxine, TRAb, thyroid ultrasound and orbital computed tomography. Someone took the PBMCs out of approximately 9 ml of fresh peripheral blood. The record originates from a study of Graves' ophthalmopathy and Graves' hyperthyroidism. Points from the study as a whole: Progression of ophthalmopathy was predicted by the model with 60% to 71% sensitivity and 72% to 85% specificity.

CDR3 length: 14 residues. Germline V gene lookup returns CDR1 SEHNR and CDR2 FQNEAQ (reference sequence). The V and J ends lost 4 bases and 5 bases respectively, with 14 bases between them. For repertoire sequencing, the TCR beta CDR3 regions were amplified from RNA transcripts. In the first round, RT-PCR was carried out with HTBI primers, and a multiplex PCR formed the second round. TCRdb reprocessed the multiplex PCR reads via MiXCR and lists one record per CDR3 protein. The table shows about 480,000 distinct CDR3 sequences, with around 15% occurring only once. This receptor was identified in a woman in her 30s with Graves' ophthalmopathy. The specimen sequenced was blood. This chain connects TRBV7-9 to TRBJ1-2; perhaps TRBD1 as D (6 bases). DNA for the CDR3: TGTGCCAGCAGCTCTCAAGGCAGGGGTTATGGCTACACCTTC. Translating it yields CASSSQGRGYGYTF. Complete variable domain (other parts from reference TRBV7-9 and TRBJ1-2): DTGVSQNPRHKITKRGQNVTFRCDPISEHNRLYWYRQTLGQGPEFLTYFQNEAQLEKSRLLSDRFSAERPKGSFSTLEIQRTEQGDSAMYLCASSSQGRGYGYTFGSGTRLTVV.